This T cell receptor beta chain was captured in a study of CD8+ T cells in alopecia areata. Regarding the study as a whole: Normal skin's resident alphabeta T cells are also sequenced in scalp samples. Elevated clonality characterized lesional scalp relative to normal scalp, particularly in alopecia totalis/universalis.

In each case, RNA was isolated and then reverse transcribed into cDNA as the sequencing template. Repertoires were generated with immunoSEQ multiplex PCR, while TCRdb's copy carries only in-frame clones and drops some. The data contain 200,000 or so clones, 56% of them seen just once; the ten biggest clones take up over 4%. On this clone: The antigen is unknown.

Sequenced sample: CD8+ T cells sorted from blood. This clonotype was obtained from a human donor in good health.

This CDR3 is CASSPQGTYEQYF. In DNA form, the CDR3 reads TGTGCCAGCAGCCCGCAGGGGACCTACGAGCAGTACTTC. This chain joins TRBV7-9 and TRBJ2-7, with D possibly being TRBD1 (6 bases). Germline V gene data show CDR1 as SEHNR and CDR2 as FQNEAQ (reference sequence). This CDR3 region has 13 residues. Trimming pared 5 bases from V and 2 bases from J, leaving 10 bases between.